Below, 9 T cell receptor beta chains from the same sample are listed, as sequenced in a study of T cell responses to AZD1222 COVID-19 vaccine. This table comes from immunoSEQ multiplex PCR, and its TCRdb copy is limited to in-frame clones, with some not included. The table has 130,000 or so clones, more than 85% seen once. This specimen was peripheral blood, taken on day 0 of MenACWY control vaccination. The origin of the receptors is an adult in good health.

The chain couples TRBV6-1 to TRBJ1-5; 8 nucleotides match TRBD1. Germline CDR1 is MNHNS and CDR2 is SASEGT. This CDR3 has 13 residues. J was trimmed by 2 bases and V by 11 bases; bases with no gene match: 5. The CDR3, as DNA: TGTGCCGCGGCGACAGGGGGCAATCAGCCCCAGCATTTT. Amino acid sequence: CAAATGGNQPQHF.

V usage is TRBV4-3 and J usage is TRBJ1-1, with 9 positions matching TRBD1. V trimming: 4 bases; J trimming: 5 bases; junction bases outside the gene matches: 5. Germline CDR1 and CDR2: LGHNA and YSLEER. The CDR3 covers 14 residues. The CDR3 is CASSPRQGGTEAFF. The CDR3 coding sequence is TGCGCCAGCAGCCCTAGACAGGGGGGGACTGAAGCTTTCTTT.

V and J are TRBV5-8 and TRBJ1-2; TRBD1 agrees at 9 bases. The CDR3 spans 16 residues. Trimming removed 4 bases from V and 2 bases from J; junction bases left unmatched: 9. Germline loops: CDR1 SGHTS, CDR2 YDEGEE. The CDR3 nucleotides read TGTGCCAGCAGCGCCTGGACAGGGGTAGAGAACTATGGCTACACCTTC. The encoded protein is CASSAWTGVENYGYTF. The whole variable domain, filled in from reference TRBV5-8 and TRBJ1-2, reads EAGVTQSPTHLIKTRGQQATLRCSPISGHTSVYWYQQALGLGLQFLLWYDEGEERNRGNFPPRFSGRQFPNYSSELNVNALELEDSALYLCASSAWTGVENYGYTFGSGTRLTVV.

The chain carries TRBV7-9 and TRBJ2-7; D uncertain. Germline V gene sequence: CDR1 SEHNR, CDR2 FQNEAQ (reference sequence). V lost 8 bases to trimming and J lost 3 bases, with 8 bases between them. The CDR3 extends over 11 amino acids. The CDR3 region is CASGPHYEQYF. The CDR3 coding sequence is TGTGCCAGCGGCCCACACTACGAGCAGTACTTC.

V gene TRBV5-6 combines with J gene TRBJ1-1, with 9 nucleotides matching TRBD1. This CDR3 has 14 amino acids. Germline-derived CDR1 and CDR2 are SGHDT and YYEEEE. V trimming: 0 bases; J trimming: 7 bases; junction bases outside the gene matches: 4. DNA for the CDR3: TGTGCCAGCAGCTTGGTACAGGGGGCGGTTGAAGCTTTCTTT. This translates into CASSLVQGAVEAFF.

The chain joins TRBV6-5 to TRBJ1-2, with 8 nucleotides matching TRBD1. Losses at the gene ends were 2 bases for V and 3 bases for J; bases not matched to a gene: 8. The CDR3 spans 16 residues. Germline V gene sequence: CDR1 MNHEY, CDR2 SVGAGI. CDR3 coding DNA: TGTGCCAGCAGTTACCGAGGACAGGGAGTCCACTATGGCTACACCTTC. It specifies CASSYRGQGVHYGYTF.

The V and J genes are TRBV9 and TRBJ1-3, with a possible D match to TRBD1 (5 bases). Germline V gene lookup returns CDR1 SGDLS and CDR2 YYNGEE. The ends were cut back, 4 bases at V and 6 bases at J, with 17 bases in the middle. The CDR3 is made up of 15 amino acids. The CDR3 DNA follows: TGTGCCAGCAGCCCCCCTCTGGGACGGATAAACACCATATATTTT. It codes for CASSPPLGRINTIYF.

This sequence joins TRBV6-5 and TRBJ2-5, with TRBD1 matching over 10 bases. The junction had 9 bases not matched to a gene; V was cut back by 6 bases and J by 5 bases. The CDR3 length is 15 residues. Per germline, CDR1 MNHEY and CDR2 SVGAGI. CDR3: CASSFQTGGEETQYF. CDR3 DNA: TGTGCCAGCAGCTTCCAGACAGGGGGCGAGGAGACCCAGTACTTC.

V is TRBV4-1 and J is TRBJ2-2; D may be TRBD1 or TRBD2 (6 bases each). The CDR3 consists of 18 residues. CDR1 is MGHRA, CDR2 YSYEKL, per germline. V was cut by 0 bases and J by 8 bases, with 22 bases left in between. CDR3 loop: CASSQERSGGGMSGELFF. Here the CDR3 DNA reads TGCGCCAGCAGCCAAGAAAGGTCTGGAGGGGGGATGAGTGGGGAGCTGTTTTTT.